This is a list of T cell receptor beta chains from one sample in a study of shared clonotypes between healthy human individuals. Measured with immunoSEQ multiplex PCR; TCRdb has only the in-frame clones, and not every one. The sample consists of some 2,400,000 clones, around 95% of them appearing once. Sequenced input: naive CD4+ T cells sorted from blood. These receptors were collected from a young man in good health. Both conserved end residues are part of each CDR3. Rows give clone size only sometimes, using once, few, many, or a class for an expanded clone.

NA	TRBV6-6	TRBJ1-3	CASRPGTRTSGNTIYF
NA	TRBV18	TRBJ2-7	CASSPSETSGSLLTF
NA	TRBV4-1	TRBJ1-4	CASSQEPPGTFNEKLFF
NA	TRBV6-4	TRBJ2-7	CASRGQGGVYEQYF
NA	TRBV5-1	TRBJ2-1	CASSLGSSRGNEQFF
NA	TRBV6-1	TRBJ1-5	CASRAGTLGRQPQHF
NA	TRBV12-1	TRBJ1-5	CASSGYREGDQPQHF
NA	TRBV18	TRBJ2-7	CASSPPGTPYEQYF
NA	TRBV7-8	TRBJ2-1	CASSLSSSGGVEQFF
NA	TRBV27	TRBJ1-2	CASSLEGDRGPYYGYTF
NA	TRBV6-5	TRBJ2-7	CASTGTGPYEQYF
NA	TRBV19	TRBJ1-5	CASSYDRKGQPQHF
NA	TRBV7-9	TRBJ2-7	CASSSSGSRHEQYF
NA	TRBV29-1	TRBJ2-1	CSVDSGGADEQFF
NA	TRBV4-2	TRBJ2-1	CASSHSGDSPNEQFF
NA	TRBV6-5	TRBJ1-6	CASSRSKEGSPLHF
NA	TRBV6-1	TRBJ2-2	CASSGASGRGVGTGELFF
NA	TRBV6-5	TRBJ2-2	CASRPGTPGTGELFF
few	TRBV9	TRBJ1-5	CASSVGNSNQPQHF
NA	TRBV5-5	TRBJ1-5	CASSLYDGQPQHF
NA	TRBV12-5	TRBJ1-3	CASGPFGNTIYF
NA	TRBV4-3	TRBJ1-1	CASSQDGKNTEAFF
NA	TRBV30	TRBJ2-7	CAWSVSWPEQYF
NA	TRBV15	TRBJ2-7	CATSRDQGPYEQYF
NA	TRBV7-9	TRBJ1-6	CASSPQGVHNSPLHF
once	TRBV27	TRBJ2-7	CATLSGTSGGRYEQYF
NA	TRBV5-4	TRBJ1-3	CASSIDGALSGNTIYF
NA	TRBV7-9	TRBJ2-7	CASSLVPSGGAYEQYF
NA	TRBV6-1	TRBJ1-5	CARKGQPQHF
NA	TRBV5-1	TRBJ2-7	CASRALAGVHEQYF
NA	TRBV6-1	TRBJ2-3	CASSTRQGDTQYF
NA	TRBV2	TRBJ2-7	CASTEQGGWYEQYF
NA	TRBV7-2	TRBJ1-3	CASIPQPGAVSGNTIYF
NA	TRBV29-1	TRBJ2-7	CSVEGTSSEQYF
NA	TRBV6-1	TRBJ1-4	CASSEAEAVRKLFF
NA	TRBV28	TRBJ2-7	CASSSTYTGLAGVWEQYF
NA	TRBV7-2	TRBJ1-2	CASSSEPGTGSRYTF
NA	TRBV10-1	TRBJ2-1	CASSESRGGNEQFF
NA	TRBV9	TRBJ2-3	CASAATGYRADTQYF
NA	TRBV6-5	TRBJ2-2	CASAPLLAGVGELFF
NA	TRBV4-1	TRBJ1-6	CASSRASSNNSPLHF
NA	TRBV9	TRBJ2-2	CASSPRGSAAGELFF
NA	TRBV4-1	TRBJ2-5	CASSGNQETQYF
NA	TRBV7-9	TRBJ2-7	CASSLAAASYEQYF
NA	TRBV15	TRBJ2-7	CATSRETSGAYEQYF
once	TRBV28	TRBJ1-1	CASSRFGAANTEAFF
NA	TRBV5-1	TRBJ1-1	CASSATGTGGTEAFF
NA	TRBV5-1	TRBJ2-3	CASSTQGSDTQYF
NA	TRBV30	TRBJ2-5	CAWSPPTGAETQYF
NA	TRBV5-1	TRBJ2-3	CASSWAPDRGPDTQYF